This is a list of T cell receptor beta chains from one sample in a study of blood T cells in healthy people across ages. In TCRdb, the 5' RACE reads were re-called with MiXCR into one record per CDR3 protein. This table holds 1.5 million to 2 million distinct CDR3 sequences, almost 35% found once. The source material was blood. The source of these receptors is a woman younger than 45 in good health. CDR3s leave out the opening cysteine and the closing phenylalanine or tryptophan. Rows give clone size only sometimes, using once, few, many, or a class for an expanded clone.

V | size | CDR3
TRBV7-9 | . | ASSSRGGPGELF
TRBV29-1 | . | SVSDWSEQF
TRBV27 | few | ASSFGPHYEQY
TRBV18 | . | ASSPPGTVYNEQF
TRBV6-2/TRBV6-3 | . | ASSYPTSGGYNEQF
TRBV5-1 | few | ASSTWDSNYGYT
TRBV29-1 | . | STSTGGNTEAF
TRBV27 | few | ASADRSVNTEAF
TRBV18 | . | ASSKDRDGDTEAF
TRBV29-1 | many | SVPTSGSVHNEQF
TRBV6-2/TRBV6-3 | few | ASSHAGLTHYNEQF
TRBV14 | once | ASSPAGFEDTQY
TRBV20-1 | many | SASADTQY
TRBV28 | . | ASSLVAGLHYNEQF
TRBV29-1 | many | SVQGFQETQY
TRBV20-1 | many | SARADTSGRSNEQF
TRBV10-3 | many | AIRRGGTGAYEQY
TRBV7-2 | . | ASSLNSPRLAGINEQF
TRBV9 | once | ASSPGLAVDEQY
TRBV27 | few | ASSLLGREGYNEQY
TRBV6-5 | few | ASSSTGGGGFEQY
TRBV27 | . | ASSSHLGTPEAF
TRBV11-2 | . | ASSLDRQGDPY
TRBV7-9 | . | ASSSHSKRETQY
TRBV4-1 | few | ASSQDRGTSGSETQY
TRBV6-2/TRBV6-3 | . | ASSYPGLAGAPSDNEQY
TRBV10-3 | many | AISESARVESTDTQY
TRBV5-1 | few | ASSPGPVGETQY
TRBV27 | . | ASSLRPAGEDTQY
TRBV7-2 | many | ASGRRGGDQY
TRBV7-8 | few | ASSSIAGDSYNEQF
TRBV28 | . | ASSFALASRSYEQY
TRBV7-8 | few | ASGLGNRKETQY